This TCR beta chain was documented in a study of human T cells and chemical hapten exposure. TCRdb itself ran the RACE reads through MiXCR, one entry per CDR3 protein. The sample gives 150,000 to 200,000 distinct CDR3 sequences, about a quarter of which show up once; approximately 2.1% is in the top ten. Losses at the gene ends were 1 base for V and 5 bases for J; bases not matched to a gene: 6. The V gene's germline CDR1 is MGHRA and CDR2 YSYEKL. This CDR3 is built from 16 residues. Specified time point: patch test 3, about 24 weeks after DPC sensitization. Treatment meaning: therapeutic diphenylcyclopropenone sensitization with weekly scalp DPC.

This rearrangement joins TRBV4-1 to TRBJ2-5; 11 bases align to TRBD2. This TCR derives from a woman in her late teens or twenties with alopecia areata. Some clones in this sample may be carry-over from other donors' samples. The source material was whole blood, sampled in connection with sensitization to the hapten diphenylcyclopropenone (DPC). The CDR3 is CASSQVYSGGAETQYF. The CDR3 nucleotides are TGCGCCAGCAGCCAAGTTTATAGCGGGGGGGCGGAGACCCAGTACTTC.